Following are 10 T cell receptor beta chains from one sample sequenced in a study of CD8+CD57+ T cells in acquired aplastic anemia. Flow cytometry had shown expanded CD8+CD57+ cells in the patients chosen for sequencing. The template for TCR beta VDJ and CDR3 sequence profiling was genomic DNA. From the reads, TCRdb called clonotypes with MiXCR, one entry per CDR3 protein. The sample gives about 200,000 distinct CDR3 sequences, over 40% of which show up once; just under 20% is in the top ten. Sequenced input: sorted CD4+, CD8+, or CD8+CD57+ T cells (not recorded which) from PBMCs. These receptors all stem from a human donor with aplastic anemia.

Ten or more counts support this clonotype. The chain joins TRBV2 to TRBJ2-4; possibly TRBD2 for D (5 bases). Trimming shortened V by 6 bases and J by 8 bases, and 14 bases separated the two germline ends. The CDR3 is 13 amino acids. CDR1 is SNHLY, CDR2 FYNNEI, per germline. The CDR3 protein is CASSQGLGDIQYF. CDR3 nucleotides: TGTGCCAGCAGCCAAGGACTTGGGGACATTCAGTACTTC.

This clonotype was picked up many times. The chain combines TRBV29-1 with TRBJ1-2; D gene ambiguous. V lost 2 bases to trimming and J lost 3 bases, with 7 bases between them. The germline V gene has CDR1 SQVTM and CDR2 ANQGSEA. CDR3 size: 12 residues. CDR3 protein: CSVESGDYGYTF. The CDR3 DNA reads TGCAGCGTTGAATCCGGGGACTATGGCTACACCTTC.

Turning to this clonotype: Just one base apart from a much larger clone, this may be a read error. This sequence joins TRBV5-6 and TRBJ1-1, with D possibly being TRBD1 (5 bases). The CDR3 has 13 residues. Trimming took 7 bases from V and 7 from J, leaving 17 bases between them. Germline V gene lookup returns CDR1 SGHDT and CDR2 YYEEEE. In DNA form, the CDR3 reads TGTGCCAGCCGTACGAATGAGGGGATTGAAGCTTTCTTT. This gives the protein CASRTNEGIEAFF.

This clonotype appeared many times. The chain employs TRBV20-1 and TRBJ2-3; 10 nucleotides line up with TRBD2. This CDR3 spans 14 amino acids. The V gene's germline CDR1 is DFQATT and CDR2 SNEGSKA (reference sequence). The V gene end was trimmed by 5 bases and the J gene end by 4 bases; junction bases not matched to a gene: 6. The CDR3 coding sequence is TGCAGTGCTGAAGCGGGGGGGCTGGCAGATACGCAGTATTTT. It is translated as CSAEAGGLADTQYF.

This clonotype was recorded many times. V usage is TRBV6-5 and J usage is TRBJ1-2; the D gene is possibly TRBD1 (6 bases). V gave up 6 bases and J gave up 3 bases, with 14 bases separating them. The CDR3 totals 14 residues. CDR1 MNHEY and CDR2 SVGAGI come from the germline V gene. The DNA of the CDR3 is TGTGCCAGCAGGTCGGGGGGCGCTGACTATGGCTACACCTTC. Protein product: CASRSGGADYGYTF.

This clonotype was recorded only once. This may stem from a read error, because a much larger clone lies one nucleotide away. The conserved final phenylalanine or tryptophan is absent from the CDR3, which likely points to a read error. The chain has TRBV20-1 and TRBJ1-2; no firm D call. Germline V gives CDR1 DFQATT, CDR2 SNEGSKA (reference sequence). This CDR3 comprises 12 residues. V was pared by 7 bases and J by 4 bases, with 13 bases between. DNA of the CDR3: TGCAGTGTGAGGATGAGAGTCTATGGCTACACCCTC. The encoded protein is CSVRMRVYGYTL.

This clonotype was observed at least ten times. At one end the junction does not follow the germline gene, possibly because of a read error. The V call is TRBV5-8, the J call TRBJ2-3, with a weak D call TRBD2 (5 bases). This CDR3 is built from 13 residues. Per the germline V gene, CDR1 is SGHTS and CDR2 is YDEGEE. The CDR3 DNA reads as TGTGCCAGCAGCTTGGCTAGCAAAGATACGCAGTATTTT. Protein product: CASSLASKDTQYF.

The genes are TRBV7-9 and TRBJ1-6; D unresolved. V lost 5 bases and J 4 bases, leaving 12 bases between the germline ends. The V gene's germline CDR1 is SEHNR and CDR2 FQNEAQ (reference sequence). This CDR3 comprises 15 residues. This chain's CDR3 is CASSQWTEYNSPLHF. As DNA, the CDR3 is TGTGCCAGCAGCCAGTGGACCGAATATAATTCACCCCTCCACTTT.

There are a few counts of this clonotype. Since a much larger clone is just one base distant, this may be a read error. The CDR3 region is CSAREPWTAQGSYNSPLHF. The CDR3 nucleotides are TGCAGTGCTAGAGAACCGTGGACAGCCCAGGGCTCCTATAATTCACCCCTCCACTTT. This sequence joins TRBV20-1 and TRBJ1-6; D is perhaps TRBD1 (6 bases). CDR3 length equals 19 residues. V lost 0 bases, J lost 0 bases, and 18 bases lay in between. CDR1 DFQATT and CDR2 SNEGSKA come from the germline V gene (reference sequence).

This clonotype was counted ten times or more. The genes are TRBV2 and TRBJ2-7; the D is unclear. In germline, CDR1 is SNHLY, CDR2 FYNNEI. V was pared by 0 bases and J by 8 bases, with 5 bases between. The CDR3 has 11 residues. The DNA of the CDR3 is TGTGCCAGCAGTGAAGCGGGCCAGCAGTACTTC. Residues: CASSEAGQQYF.